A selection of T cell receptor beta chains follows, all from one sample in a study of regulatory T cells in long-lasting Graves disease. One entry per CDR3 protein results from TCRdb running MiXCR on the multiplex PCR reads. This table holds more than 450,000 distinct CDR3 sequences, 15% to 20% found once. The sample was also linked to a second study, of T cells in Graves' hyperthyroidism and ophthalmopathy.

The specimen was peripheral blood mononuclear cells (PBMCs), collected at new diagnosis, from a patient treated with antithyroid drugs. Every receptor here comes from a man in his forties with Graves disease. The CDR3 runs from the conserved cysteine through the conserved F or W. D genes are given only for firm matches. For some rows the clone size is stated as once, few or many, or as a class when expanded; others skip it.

CDR3aa: CASSVRDDQPQHF
CDR3nt: TGTGCCAGCAGTGTTCGGGATGACCAGCCCCAGCATTTT
d_gene: -
v_gene: TRBV6-2/TRBV6-3
abundance: -
j_gene: TRBJ1-5

CDR3aa: CASSLAAGGGYTF
CDR3nt: TGCGCCAGCAGCTTGGCGGCAGGGGGTGGCTACACCTTC
d_gene: TRBD1
v_gene: TRBV5-1
abundance: -
j_gene: TRBJ1-2

CDR3aa: CAWAGQDQETQYF
CDR3nt: TGTGCCTGGGCGGGACAGGACCAAGAGACCCAGTACTTC
d_gene: TRBD1
v_gene: TRBV30
abundance: once
j_gene: TRBJ2-5

CDR3aa: CASSRRAKSNTGELFF
CDR3nt: TGTGCCAGCAGCCGAAGGGCTAAATCGAACACCGGGGAGCTGTTTTTT
d_gene: -
v_gene: TRBV7-3
abundance: many
j_gene: TRBJ2-2

CDR3aa: CASRGPDRGWDTQYF
CDR3nt: TGTGCCAGCAGAGGCCCCGACAGGGGTTGGGATACGCAGTATTTT
d_gene: TRBD1
v_gene: TRBV11-2
abundance: few
j_gene: TRBJ2-3

CDR3aa: CASSVDGGDYTGELFF
CDR3nt: TGTGCCAGCAGCGTAGATGGCGGGGATTACACCGGGGAGCTGTTTTTT
d_gene: -
v_gene: TRBV9
abundance: few
j_gene: TRBJ2-2

CDR3aa: CSAKTGKSYEQYF
CDR3nt: TGCAGTGCTAAGACAGGGAAGTCCTACGAGCAGTACTTC
d_gene: TRBD1
v_gene: TRBV20-1
abundance: -
j_gene: TRBJ2-7

CDR3aa: CSASGGVGQPQHF
CDR3nt: TGCAGTGCTTCGGGGGGGGTAGGACAGCCCCAGCATTTT
d_gene: -
v_gene: TRBV20-1
abundance: few
j_gene: TRBJ1-5

CDR3aa: CSVGNTMNTEAFF
CDR3nt: TGCAGCGTTGGGAATACCATGAACACTGAAGCTTTCTTT
d_gene: -
v_gene: TRBV29-1
abundance: -
j_gene: TRBJ1-1

CDR3aa: CADRDPTGELFF
CDR3nt: TGTGCGGACAGGGATCCCACCGGGGAGCTGTTTTTT
d_gene: TRBD1
v_gene: TRBV6-1
abundance: -
j_gene: TRBJ2-2

CDR3aa: CAGTHPKGPDRRGRNTIYF
CDR3nt: TGTGCCGGCACTCACCCGAAAGGGCCGGACAGGAGAGGGAGGAACACCATATATTTT
d_gene: TRBD1
v_gene: TRBV2
abundance: few
j_gene: TRBJ1-3

CDR3aa: CASSQDRGASTEAFF
CDR3nt: TGTGCCAGCAGCCAAGATAGAGGGGCTAGCACTGAAGCTTTCTTT
d_gene: -
v_gene: TRBV3-1
abundance: many
j_gene: TRBJ1-1

CDR3aa: CASSSRLAEGSTGELFF
CDR3nt: TGTGCCAGCAGCTCTCGACTAGCGGAGGGGAGCACCGGGGAGCTGTTTTTT
d_gene: TRBD2
v_gene: TRBV11-2
abundance: -
j_gene: TRBJ2-2